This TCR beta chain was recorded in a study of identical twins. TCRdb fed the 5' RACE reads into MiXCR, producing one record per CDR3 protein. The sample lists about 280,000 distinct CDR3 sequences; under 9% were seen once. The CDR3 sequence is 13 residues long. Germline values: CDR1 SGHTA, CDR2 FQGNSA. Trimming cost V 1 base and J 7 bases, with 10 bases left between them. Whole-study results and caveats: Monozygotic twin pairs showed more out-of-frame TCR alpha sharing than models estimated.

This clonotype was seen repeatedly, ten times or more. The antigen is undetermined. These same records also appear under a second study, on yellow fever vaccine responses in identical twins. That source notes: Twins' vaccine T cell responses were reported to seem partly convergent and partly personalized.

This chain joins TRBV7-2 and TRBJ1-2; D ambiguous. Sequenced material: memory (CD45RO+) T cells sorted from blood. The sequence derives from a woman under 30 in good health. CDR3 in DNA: TGTGCCAGCAGCTTAGTAATAAATACTGGCTACACCTTC. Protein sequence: CASSLVINTGYTF.